The 21 T cell receptor beta chains listed next were all sequenced from one sample in a study of brain T cells in children with intractable seizures. Only in-frame clones appear in the TCRdb table, and some are missing; sequencing was by immunoSEQ multiplex PCR. Among tens of thousands of clones listed, just over 90% were seen once. This sample comprised peripheral blood, obtained at surgery. These receptors originate from a boy younger than two with tuberous sclerosis and intractable seizures.

The chain links TRBV4-1 to TRBJ1-6; D gene uncertain. The CDR3 extends over 15 amino acids. With 0 bases removed from V and 7 bases from J, the gap between germline ends came to 10 bases. Germline CDR1 MGHRA, CDR2 YSYEKL. The CDR3: CASSQEPGRNSPLHF. The CDR3 DNA follows: TGCGCCAGCAGCCAAGAACCGGGTCGGAATTCACCCCTCCACTTT.

The chain uses TRBV7-9 and TRBJ2-5, with TRBD2 identical over 11 bases. CDR1 and CDR2 from the germline V gene are SEHNR and FQNEAQ (reference sequence). The CDR3 has 19 amino acids. J lost 1 base, V lost 5 bases, and 15 bases had no gene match. As DNA, the CDR3 is TGTGCCAGCAGCCCCCTAGCGGGAGGATTCCTTCTGGGCCAAGAGACCCAGTACTTC. This encodes CASSPLAGGFLLGQETQYF.

The chain carries TRBV6-6 and TRBJ1-2; D gene ambiguous. Per germline, CDR1 MNHNY and CDR2 SVGAGI (reference sequence). This CDR3 comprises 11 residues. V was shortened by 10 bases and J by 4 bases, with 10 bases between the two germline ends. Here the CDR3 reads CAIQNVYGYTF. The CDR3 nucleotides are TGTGCCATCCAAAACGTCTATGGCTACACCTTC.

The rearrangement joins TRBV19 to TRBJ1-6, with D unresolved. The CDR3 is made up of 14 amino acids. Germline assignment: CDR1 LNHDA and CDR2 SQIVND (reference sequence). Trimming left V 5 bases short and J 12 bases short, with 17 bases between. In DNA form, the CDR3 reads TGTGCCAGTAGTCCGAAAAATATCGGACGACCCCTCCACTTT. This translates into CASSPKNIGRPLHF.

V and J are TRBV7-8 and TRBJ2-5; the D gene is possibly TRBD1 (6 bases). V lost 6 bases to trimming and J lost 1 base, with 12 bases between them. This CDR3 contains 14 residues. Germline CDR1 SGHVS, CDR2 FQNEAQ. CDR3 residues: CASSSTGIQETQYF. CDR3 nucleotide sequence: TGTGCCAGCAGTTCAACAGGGATCCAAGAGACCCAGTACTTC.

The rearrangement links TRBV7-8 to TRBJ2-5; 9 bases agree with TRBD2. Germline lookup yields CDR1 SGHVS and CDR2 FQNEAQ. J gave up 4 bases and V 5 bases, and 8 bases lay outside the gene matches. The length of the CDR3 is 15 residues. The CDR3 region has the DNA TGTGCCAGCAGCGTCAGCCCGACTAGCGGAGAGACCCAGTACTTC. The encoded protein is CASSVSPTSGETQYF.

This clone was counted once. The gene calls are TRBV11-3 and TRBJ2-7; 12 positions match TRBD1. V shed 1 base and J 1 base; nucleotides not matched to a gene: 8. Germline CDR1 is SGHNT and CDR2 is YENEEA. The CDR3 runs 18 residues. CDR3 protein: CASSLGGDRGRWSYEQYF. In DNA, the CDR3 is TGTGCCAGCAGCTTAGGGGGGGACAGGGGGCGCTGGTCCTACGAGCAGTACTTC.

The table lists this clone with a count of one. The chain has TRBV27 and TRBJ2-3; 8 bases match TRBD2. Germline CDR1 and CDR2: MNHEY and SMNVEV (reference sequence). This CDR3 has 16 residues. Unmatched junction bases numbered 8, after V lost 6 bases and J lost 0 bases. In nucleotides, the CDR3 is TGTGCCAGCAGCCCCGGACTAGCTTCTAGCACAGATACGCAGTATTTT. This gives the protein CASSPGLASSTDTQYF.

The chain has TRBV27 and TRBJ2-1; D is unclear. Between the trimmed V and J ends, which lost 5 bases and 4 bases, there was a span of 15 bases. The CDR3 spans 15 residues. Germline V CDR1 and CDR2: MNHEY, SMNVEV (reference sequence). The DNA for the CDR3 is TGTGCCAGCAGTCTAACCTCTATATTATACAATGAGCAGTTCTTC. Amino acid sequence: CASSLTSILYNEQFF.

The rearrangement links TRBV10-3 to TRBJ2-3; D perhaps matches TRBD1 (6 bases). Germline V CDR1 and CDR2: ENHRY, SYGVKD. Trimming removed 5 bases from V and 1 base from J, with 10 bases in between. This CDR3 is built from 14 residues. The CDR3 DNA follows: TGTGCCATCAGTCCAGGGGTTGGCACAGATACGCAGTATTTT. It specifies CAISPGVGTDTQYF.

The chain recombines TRBV30 with TRBJ2-1, with D uncertain. Looked up from germline, CDR1 is GTSNPN and CDR2 is SVGIG (reference sequence). V was pared by 3 bases and J by 7 bases, with 13 bases between. This CDR3 contains 13 residues. The CDR3 sequence: CAWSAMGANEQFF. The CDR3 DNA sequence: TGTGCCTGGAGCGCGATGGGCGCAAATGAGCAGTTCTTC.

J is TRBJ2-7 and V is TRBV9, with 11 nucleotides matching TRBD1. CDR3 size: 16 residues. Germline trimming cut 4 bases from V and 3 bases from J; bases unmatched to any gene: 9. Germline loops: CDR1 SGDLS, CDR2 YYNGEE. The CDR3 reads CASSPAGGTGGYEQYF. The CDR3 region has the DNA TGTGCCAGCAGCCCAGCTGGGGGGACAGGGGGCTACGAGCAGTACTTC.

The chain links TRBV5-1 to TRBJ2-1; 8 bases align to TRBD2. The germline V gene encodes CDR1 SGHRS and CDR2 YFSETQ. This CDR3 spans 15 amino acids. V was pared by 3 bases and J by 6 bases, with 8 bases of the junction left unmatched. The CDR3 here is CASSWGTREVNEQFF. Here the CDR3 DNA reads TGCGCCAGCAGCTGGGGGACTAGAGAGGTCAATGAGCAGTTCTTC.

The chain links TRBV19 to TRBJ2-3; D gene uncertain. Germline V lookup: CDR1 LNHDA, CDR2 SQIVND (reference sequence). V was pared by 6 bases and J by 6 bases, with 13 bases between. This CDR3 comprises 13 residues. The CDR3 is CASRSDVLDTQYF. The CDR3 region has the DNA TGTGCCAGTAGATCGGATGTGCTTGATACGCAGTATTTT.

The chain is built from TRBV9 and TRBJ2-3, with 8 bases aligning to TRBD2. This CDR3 spans 16 amino acids. V dropped 0 bases and J dropped 10; count of bases not matched to a gene: 13. Germline V gene lookup returns CDR1 SGDLS and CDR2 YYNGEE. Here the CDR3 reads CASSVEGGAGEEAQYF. CDR3 coding DNA: TGTGCCAGCAGCGTAGAGGGAGGAGCGGGAGAGGAGGCGCAGTATTTT.

The chain employs TRBV30 and TRBJ2-3; D might be TRBD2 (5 bases). Germline V gene lookup returns CDR1 GTSNPN and CDR2 SVGIG (reference sequence). CDR3 length: 14 residues. Trimming shortened V by 1 base and J by 2 bases, and 10 bases separated the two germline ends. CDR3 nucleotide sequence: TGTGCCTGGAGTGCGATAGCGCACACAGATACGCAGTATTTT. It is translated as CAWSAIAHTDTQYF.

V is TRBV4-1 and J is TRBJ2-7, with 8 bases that match TRBD1. J lost 5 bases, V lost 0 bases, and 9 bases had no gene match. Looked up from germline, CDR1 is MGHRA and CDR2 is YSYEKL. This CDR3 is built from 16 residues. The CDR3 DNA is TGCGCCAGCAGCCAAGAGAGGGGCAGGGGGCTCGACGAGCAGTACTTC. It codes for CASSQERGRGLDEQYF.

The chain is built from TRBV27 and TRBJ2-3, with D possibly matching TRBD2 (5 bases). CDR1 MNHEY and CDR2 SMNVEV come from the germline V gene (reference sequence). Trimming left V 5 bases short and J 0 bases short, with 15 bases between. The CDR3 contains 16 residues. CDR3 in DNA: TGTGCCAGCAGTCCCCTCGGAGCGGCTAGCACAGATACGCAGTATTTT. Encoded protein: CASSPLGAASTDTQYF.

The chain uses TRBV25-1 and TRBJ2-2; D might be TRBD1 (6 bases). V lost 5 bases and J lost 4, with 14 bases in between. The CDR3 is 15 amino acids. Germline CDR1 MGHDK, CDR2 SYGVNS. The CDR3: CASSSRGSFTGELFF. The CDR3 coding sequence is TGTGCCAGCAGTTCGAGGGGGAGCTTCACCGGGGAGCTGTTTTTT. Together with reference TRBV25-1 and TRBJ2-2, the CDR3 gives the full variable domain: EADIYQTPRYLVIGTGKKITLECSQTMGHDKMYWYQQDPGMELHLIHYSYGVNSTEKGDLSSESTVSRIRTEHFPLTLESARPSHTSQYLCASSSRGSFTGELFFGEGSRLTVL.

The J gene is TRBJ1-1, the V gene TRBV5-1; TRBD1 is a possible D gene (6 bases). The CDR3 is 15 amino acids. Germline CDR1 is SGHRS and CDR2 is YFSETQ. The V gene lost 4 bases and the J gene lost 1 base, with 14 bases spanning the gap. CDR3 protein: CASSRGRQPNTEAFF. CDR3 nucleotides: TGCGCCAGCAGCCGGGGGCGACAGCCGAACACTGAAGCTTTCTTT.

The chain carries TRBV6-2 or TRBV6-3 and TRBJ2-2; D not certain. Germline V gene sequence: CDR1 MNHEY, CDR2 SVGEGT. The CDR3 is made up of 14 amino acids. Trimming cost V 4 bases and J 3 bases, with 9 bases left between them. The CDR3 here is CASSSILDTGELFF. The CDR3 region has the DNA TGTGCCAGCAGTTCTATTTTGGACACCGGGGAGCTGTTTTTT.